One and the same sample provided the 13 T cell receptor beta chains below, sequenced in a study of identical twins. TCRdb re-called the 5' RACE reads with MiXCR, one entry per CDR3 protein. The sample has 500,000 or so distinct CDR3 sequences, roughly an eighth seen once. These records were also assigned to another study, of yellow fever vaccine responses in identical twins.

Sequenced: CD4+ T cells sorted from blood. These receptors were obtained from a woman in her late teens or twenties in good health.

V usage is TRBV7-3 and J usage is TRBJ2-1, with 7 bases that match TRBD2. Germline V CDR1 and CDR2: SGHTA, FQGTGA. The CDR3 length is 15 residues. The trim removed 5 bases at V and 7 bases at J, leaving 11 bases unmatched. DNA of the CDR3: TGTGCCAGCAGCCCGAGCGGGGCTGTCTTGAATGAGCAGTTCTTC. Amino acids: CASSPSGAVLNEQFF.

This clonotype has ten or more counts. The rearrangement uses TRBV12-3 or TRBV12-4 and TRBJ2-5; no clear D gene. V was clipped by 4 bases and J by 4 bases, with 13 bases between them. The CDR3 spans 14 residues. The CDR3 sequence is CASSSPMAPETQYF. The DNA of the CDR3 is TGTGCCAGCAGTTCCCCGATGGCGCCAGAGACCCAGTACTTC.

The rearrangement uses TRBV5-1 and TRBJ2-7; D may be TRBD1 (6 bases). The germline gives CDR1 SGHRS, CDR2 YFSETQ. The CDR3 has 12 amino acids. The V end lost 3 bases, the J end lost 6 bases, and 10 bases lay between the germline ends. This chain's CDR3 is CASSSTGREQYF. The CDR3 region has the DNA TGCGCCAGCAGCTCGACAGGTCGCGAGCAGTACTTC.

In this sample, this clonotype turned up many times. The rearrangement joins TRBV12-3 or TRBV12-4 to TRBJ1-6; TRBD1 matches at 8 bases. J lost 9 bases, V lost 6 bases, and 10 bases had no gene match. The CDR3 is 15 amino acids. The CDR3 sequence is CASSSGGDRTSPLHF. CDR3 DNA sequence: TGTGCCAGCAGCTCTGGAGGGGACAGGACTTCACCCCTCCACTTT.

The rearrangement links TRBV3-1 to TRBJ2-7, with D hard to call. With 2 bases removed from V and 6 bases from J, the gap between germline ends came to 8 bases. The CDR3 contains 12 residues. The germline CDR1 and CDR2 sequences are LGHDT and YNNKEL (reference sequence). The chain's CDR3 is CASSQTLPEQYF. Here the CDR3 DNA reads TGTGCCAGCAGCCAAACGCTACCCGAGCAGTACTTC.

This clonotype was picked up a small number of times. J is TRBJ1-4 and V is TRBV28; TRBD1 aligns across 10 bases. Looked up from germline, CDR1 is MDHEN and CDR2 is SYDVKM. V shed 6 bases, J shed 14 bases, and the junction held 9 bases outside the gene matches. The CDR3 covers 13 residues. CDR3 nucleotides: TGTGCCAGCAGCTATCCCGGGACAGGGGTTCTGTTTTTT. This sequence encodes CASSYPGTGVLFF.

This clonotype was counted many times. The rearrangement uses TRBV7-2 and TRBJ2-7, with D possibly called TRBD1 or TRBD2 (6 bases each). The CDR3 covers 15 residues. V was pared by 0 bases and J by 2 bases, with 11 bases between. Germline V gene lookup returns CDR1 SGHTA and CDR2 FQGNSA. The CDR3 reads CASSLAGGQTYEQYF. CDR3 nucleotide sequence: TGTGCCAGCAGCTTAGCGGGGGGCCAGACCTACGAGCAGTACTTC. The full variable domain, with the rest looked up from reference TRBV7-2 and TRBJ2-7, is GAGVSQSPSNKVTEKGKDVELRCDPISGHTALYWYRQSLGQGLEFLIYFQGNSAPDKSGLPSDRFSAERTGGSVSTLTIQRTQQEDSAVYLCASSLAGGQTYEQYFGPGTRLTVT.

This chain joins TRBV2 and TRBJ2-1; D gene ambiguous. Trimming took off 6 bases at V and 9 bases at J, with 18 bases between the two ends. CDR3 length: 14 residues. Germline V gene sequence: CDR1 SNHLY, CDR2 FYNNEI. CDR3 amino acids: CASRAPGPLSEQFF. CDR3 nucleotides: TGTGCCAGCAGGGCCCCGGGCCCTCTGAGTGAGCAGTTCTTC.

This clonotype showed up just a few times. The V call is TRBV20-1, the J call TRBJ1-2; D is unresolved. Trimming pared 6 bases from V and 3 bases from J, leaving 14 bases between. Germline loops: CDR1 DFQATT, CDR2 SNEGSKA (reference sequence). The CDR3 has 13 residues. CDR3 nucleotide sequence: TGCAGTGCCCCTACGCCCGGGGACTATGGCTACACCTTC. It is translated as CSAPTPGDYGYTF.

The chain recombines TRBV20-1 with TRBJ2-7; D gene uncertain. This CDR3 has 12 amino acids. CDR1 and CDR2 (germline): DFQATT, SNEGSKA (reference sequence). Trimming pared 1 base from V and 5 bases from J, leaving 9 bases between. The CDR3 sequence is CSARGPTDEQYF. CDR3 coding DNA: TGCAGTGCTAGAGGACCGACGGACGAGCAGTACTTC.

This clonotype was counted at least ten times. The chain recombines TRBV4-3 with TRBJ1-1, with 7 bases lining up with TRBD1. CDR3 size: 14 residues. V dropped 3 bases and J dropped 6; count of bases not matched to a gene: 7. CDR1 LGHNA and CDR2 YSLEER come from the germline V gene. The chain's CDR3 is CASSHTRTGAEAFF. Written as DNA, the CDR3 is TGCGCCAGCAGCCATACCCGGACAGGCGCTGAAGCTTTCTTT.

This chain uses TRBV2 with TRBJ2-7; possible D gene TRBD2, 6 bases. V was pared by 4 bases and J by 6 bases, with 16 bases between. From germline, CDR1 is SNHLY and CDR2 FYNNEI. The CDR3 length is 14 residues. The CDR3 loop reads CASSALAEGSEQYF. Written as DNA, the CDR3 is TGTGCCAGCAGTGCATTAGCGGAGGGCAGCGAGCAGTACTTC.

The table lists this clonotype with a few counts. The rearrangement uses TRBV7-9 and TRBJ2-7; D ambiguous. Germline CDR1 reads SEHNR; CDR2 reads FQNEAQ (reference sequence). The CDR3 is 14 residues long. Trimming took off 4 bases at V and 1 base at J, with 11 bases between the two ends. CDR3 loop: CASSSRQGSYEQYF. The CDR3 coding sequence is TGTGCCAGCAGCTCCCGTCAAGGGTCCTACGAGCAGTACTTC.